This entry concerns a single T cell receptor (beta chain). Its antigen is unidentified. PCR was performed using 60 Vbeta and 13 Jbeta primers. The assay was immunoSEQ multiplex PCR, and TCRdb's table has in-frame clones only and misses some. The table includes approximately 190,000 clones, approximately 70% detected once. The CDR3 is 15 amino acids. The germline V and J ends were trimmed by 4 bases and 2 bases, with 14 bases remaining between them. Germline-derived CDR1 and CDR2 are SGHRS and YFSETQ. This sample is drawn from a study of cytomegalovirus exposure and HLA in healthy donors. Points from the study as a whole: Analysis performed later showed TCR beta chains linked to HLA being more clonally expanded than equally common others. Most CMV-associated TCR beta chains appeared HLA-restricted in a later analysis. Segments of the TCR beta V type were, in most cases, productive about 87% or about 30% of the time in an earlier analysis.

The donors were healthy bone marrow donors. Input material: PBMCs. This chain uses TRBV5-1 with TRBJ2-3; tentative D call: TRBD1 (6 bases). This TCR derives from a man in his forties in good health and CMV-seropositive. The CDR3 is CASSVVGASTDTQYF. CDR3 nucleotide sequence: TGCGCCAGCAGCGTGGTGGGGGCCTCCACAGATACGCAGTATTTT. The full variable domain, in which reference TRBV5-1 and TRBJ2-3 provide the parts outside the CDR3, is KAGVTQTPRYLIKTRGQQVTLSCSPISGHRSVSWYQQTPGQGLQFLFEYFSETQRNKGNFPGRFSGRQFSNSRSEMNVSTLELGDSALYLCASSVVGASTDTQYFGPGTRLTVL.